Below, 20 T cell receptor beta chains from the same sample are listed, as sequenced in a study of blood T cells in healthy people across ages. Primed by a sample-barcoded 5' primer and a J-beta primer mix, a second PCR proceeded for roughly 7 to 12 cycles. TCRdb independently ran MiXCR on the 5' RACE reads; one entry per CDR3 protein. In the table there are around 1,600,000 distinct CDR3 sequences, about 45% of which are singletons. The source material was blood. These receptors all come from a woman younger than 30 in good health.

The chain employs TRBV6-5 and TRBJ2-3; D assignment may be TRBD1 or TRBD2 (5 bases each). The CDR3 contains 16 residues. V shed 4 bases and J shed 2 bases, with 16 bases lying between them. Germline V gives CDR1 MNHEY, CDR2 SVGAGI. The CDR3 here is CASSSSGTDYTDTQYF. In DNA, the CDR3 is TGTGCCAGCAGTTCCTCCGGGACGGATTACACAGATACGCAGTATTTT.

This clonotype came up a few times. In DNA form, the CDR3 reads TGCGCCAGCAGCCGAGGACAATCAAGGAATGAGCAGTTCTTC. It is translated as CASSRGQSRNEQFF. The chain recombines TRBV4-3 with TRBJ2-1; a weak D match, TRBD1 (5 bases). The CDR3 is 14 residues long. Germline lookup yields CDR1 LGHNA and CDR2 YSLEER. V lost 4 bases and J lost 7, with 14 bases in between.

This sequence joins TRBV15 and TRBJ2-3, with 7 bases that match TRBD2. CDR1 LNHNV and CDR2 YYDKDF come from the germline V gene (reference sequence). V lost 0 bases and J lost 4; bases outside the gene matches: 4. The CDR3 has 15 residues. CDR3 bases: TGTGCCACCAGCAGAGATCTCGCGGGGGCAGATACGCAGTATTTT. This codes for CATSRDLAGADTQYF.

The gene calls are TRBV2 and TRBJ2-7, with 8 nucleotides matching TRBD2. The J call may be mistaken, given a closer DNA end match to TRBJ2-5. The germline V gene encodes CDR1 SNHLY and CDR2 FYNNEI. CDR3 length equals 13 residues. The CDR3 reads CASSRREAETQYF. The CDR3 DNA is TGTGCCAGCAGTAGGCGGGAGGCGGAGACCCAGTACTTC.

With regard to this clonotype: The junction departs from the called germline gene at one end, perhaps through a read error. The CDR3 DNA sequence: TGCGCCAGCAGCCACTCCGACTCGATCCCAACAGATACGCAGTATTTT. Translating it yields CASSHSDSIPTDTQYF. J is TRBJ2-3 and V is TRBV14; D gene unclear. Germline CDR1 and CDR2: SGHDN and FVKESK. The CDR3 consists of 16 residues.

This clonotype was counted only a few times. The V and J genes are TRBV7-9 and TRBJ2-1, with 7 bases that match TRBD2. Germline trimming cut 5 bases from V and 3 bases from J; bases unmatched to any gene: 7. In germline, CDR1 is SEHNR, CDR2 FQNEAQ (reference sequence). The length of the CDR3 is 15 residues. The CDR3, as DNA: TGTGCCAGCAGCCCAGGGAGGGGTCACTACAATGAGCAGTTCTTC. This sequence encodes CASSPGRGHYNEQFF.

The rearrangement links TRBV20-1 to TRBJ1-2, with TRBD1 identical over 10 bases. There are 15 residues in the CDR3. The junction had 7 bases not matched to a gene; V was cut back by 0 bases and J by 6 bases. Germline-derived CDR1 and CDR2 are DFQATT and SNEGSKA (reference sequence). CDR3 protein: CSARDPGQGENGYTF. CDR3 DNA sequence: TGCAGTGCTAGAGATCCCGGACAGGGGGAAAATGGCTACACCTTC.

Notes on this clonotype: At one of its ends the junction is not consistent with the germline gene, which may arise from a read error. The chain links TRBV20-1 to TRBJ2-3; 8 bases line up with TRBD2. Germline assignment: CDR1 DFQATT and CDR2 SNEGSKA (reference sequence). This CDR3 comprises 15 residues. The CDR3 DNA reads as TGTAGTGCTACCTCCAGTGGGGCGGGGGGAGATACGCAGTATTTT. This encodes CSATSSGAGGDTQYF.

The V call is TRBV20-1, the J call TRBJ2-3; 13 nucleotides line up with TRBD2. CDR3 size: 16 residues. The germline CDR1 and CDR2 sequences are DFQATT and SNEGSKA (reference sequence). V was pared by 4 bases and J by 0 bases, with 4 bases of the junction left unmatched. DNA for the CDR3: TGCAGTGCTATTCGGACTAGCGGGGGAAGCACAGATACGCAGTATTTT. Protein product: CSAIRTSGGSTDTQYF.

The CDR3 DNA follows: TGCAGTGCTAGAGATTTGGACTCCTACAATGAGCAGTACTTC. Residues: CSARDLDSYNEQYF. This rearrangement joins TRBV20-1 to TRBJ2-1; a weak D match, TRBD2 (5 bases). The J call may be faulty, since TRBJ2-7 better matches the DNA end. The CDR3 extends over 14 amino acids. Germline V CDR1 and CDR2: DFQATT, SNEGSKA (reference sequence).

This clonotype occurred a few times. The gene calls are TRBV4-3 and TRBJ2-4; the match to TRBD1 covers 8 bases. V lost 3 bases, J lost 10 bases, and 5 bases stayed unmatched. Germline V CDR1 and CDR2: LGHNA, YSLEER. This CDR3 has 13 residues. This chain's CDR3 is CASSHGQGQIQYF. CDR3 nucleotide sequence: TGCGCCAGCAGCCATGGACAGGGCCAGATTCAGTACTTC.

This clonotype was recorded at least ten times. This chain uses TRBV12-3 or TRBV12-4 with TRBJ1-2; the D is unclear. The ends were cut back, 5 bases at V and 5 bases at J, with 12 bases in the middle. There are 13 residues in the CDR3. CDR3: CASSPMRVYGYTF. In DNA form, the CDR3 reads TGTGCCAGCAGTCCAATGAGGGTTTATGGCTACACCTTC.

This chain links TRBV7-6 with TRBJ1-2; 7 bases match TRBD1. With V trimmed by 0 bases and J by 7 bases, 5 bases remained unmatched. Germline V gene sequence: CDR1 SGHVS, CDR2 FNYEAQ. This CDR3 is 14 amino acids long. The CDR3 DNA is TGTGCCAGCAGCTTAGCAGGGTCAGGGGGTGGCTACACCTTC. This codes for CASSLAGSGGGYTF.

A single count supports this clonotype. The junction departs from germline at one end; a sequencing error may be responsible. The chain is built from TRBV2 and TRBJ2-1, with a tentative D call TRBD2 (6 bases). Germline CDR1 reads SNHLY; CDR2 reads FYNNEI. The CDR3 has 13 amino acids. This CDR3 is CASLLATSYERFF. CDR3 in DNA: TGTGCCAGCCTCCTAGCGACAAGCTATGAGCGGTTCTTC.

The rearrangement links TRBV7-9 to TRBJ1-4; D is possibly TRBD1 (6 bases). V dropped 1 base and J dropped 5 bases, with 17 bases sitting between them. The CDR3 totals 17 residues. Germline lookup yields CDR1 SEHNR and CDR2 FQNEAQ (reference sequence). CDR3 nucleotide sequence: TGTGCCAGCAGCTTAGACATGGGGACATACCCCAATGAAAAACTGTTTTTT. Its protein product is CASSLDMGTYPNEKLFF.

To note about this clonotype: A read error may produce the germline difference seen at one junction end. The rearrangement joins TRBV2 to TRBJ1-2; 8 bases match TRBD1. Germline V gene sequence: CDR1 SNHLY, CDR2 FYNNEI. This CDR3 is built from 13 residues. In nucleotides, the CDR3 is TGTGCCAGCTCAGGGGGCGCGAACTATGGCTGCACCTTC. It specifies CASSGGANYGCTF.

The chain has TRBV24-1 and TRBJ2-1; 15 nucleotides line up with TRBD2. V was pared by 3 bases and J by 11 bases, with 10 bases of the junction left unmatched. Per the germline V gene, CDR1 is KGHDR and CDR2 is SFDVKD. The CDR3 runs to 17 residues. The CDR3 coding sequence is TGTGCCACCAGTGATGCCGGGACTAGCGGGGGGAAAAGGCAGCAGTTCTTC. Translated: CATSDAGTSGGKRQQFF.

This clonotype was counted ten times or more. The rearrangement uses TRBV13 and TRBJ2-3; D unclear. CDR3 size: 16 residues. V lost 2 bases to trimming and J lost 0 bases, with 12 bases between them. Germline V gives CDR1 PRHDT, CDR2 FYEKMQ (reference sequence). CDR3 loop: CASSLKLDTSTDTQYF. The CDR3 DNA reads as TGTGCCAGCAGCTTAAAGTTAGACACAAGCACAGATACGCAGTATTTT.

This clonotype has only a few counts. The CDR3 nucleotides are TGCAGTGCTACATTATTGACAGGAACTGGAAACACCATATATTTT. Its translation is CSATLLTGTGNTIYF. The V gene is TRBV20-1, the J gene TRBJ1-3, with a tentative D call TRBD1 (6 bases). The CDR3 totals 15 residues. Germline V gene lookup returns CDR1 DFQATT and CDR2 SNEGSKA (reference sequence). V was shortened by 4 bases and J by 2 bases, with 15 bases between the two germline ends.

V gene TRBV6-2 or TRBV6-3 combines with J gene TRBJ1-6, with D maybe TRBD1 (6 bases). Between the trimmed V and J ends, which lost 5 bases and 11 bases, there was a span of 19 bases. The germline CDR1 and CDR2 sequences are MNHEY and SVGEGT. The CDR3 has 15 residues. The CDR3 region has the DNA TGTGCCAGCAGTCAACAGGACAGACGTGGCGCACCCCTCCACTTT. This codes for CASSQQDRRGAPLHF.